The clone carrying this TCR beta chain was found a few times. Its antigen is unidentified. Germline-derived CDR1 and CDR2 are LGHNA and YNFKEQ. The CDR3 is 17 residues long. Trimming removed 4 bases at V and 4 bases at J, with 20 bases between. This sample was included in a study of shared clonotypes between healthy human individuals. Findings and caveats of the study: Rarefaction curves obtained for sorted subsets showed sequencing incomplete despite large depth.

Original methodology: With immunoSEQ giving junction-only sequences and no quality scores, filtering differed. Method: immunoSEQ multiplex PCR; TCRdb's copy keeps in-frame clones and lacks some. V, J and clone size were drawn from that table, and D and trimming were deduced from the DNA. Here the sample spans roughly 640,000 clones, less than 85% being singletons. The receptor was isolated from a woman younger than 45 in good health. Input material: memory CD4+ T cells sorted from blood. Indicated subset: CD45RA-negative fraction. The chain has TRBV4-2 and TRBJ2-1; weak D call: TRBD2 (7 bases). CDR3: CASSPGRELQGYNEQFF. The CDR3 DNA is TGTGCCAGCAGCCCGGGGCGGGAGCTGCAGGGGTACAATGAGCAGTTCTTC.